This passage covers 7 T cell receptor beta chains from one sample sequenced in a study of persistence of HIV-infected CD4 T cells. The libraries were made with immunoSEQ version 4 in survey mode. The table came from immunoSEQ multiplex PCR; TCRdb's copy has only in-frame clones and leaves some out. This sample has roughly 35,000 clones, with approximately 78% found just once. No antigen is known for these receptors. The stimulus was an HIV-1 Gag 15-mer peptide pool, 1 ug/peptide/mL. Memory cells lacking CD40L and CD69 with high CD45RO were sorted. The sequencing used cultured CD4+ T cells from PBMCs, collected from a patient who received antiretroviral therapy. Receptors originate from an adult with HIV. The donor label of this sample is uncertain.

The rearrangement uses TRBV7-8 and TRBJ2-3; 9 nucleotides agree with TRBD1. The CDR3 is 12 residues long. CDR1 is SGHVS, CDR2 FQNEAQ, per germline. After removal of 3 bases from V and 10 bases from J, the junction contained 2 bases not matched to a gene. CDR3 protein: CASSLGQGPQYF. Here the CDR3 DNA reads TGTGCCAGCAGCTTGGGACAGGGCCCGCAGTATTTT. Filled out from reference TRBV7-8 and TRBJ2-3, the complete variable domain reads GAGVSQSPRYKVAKRGQDVALRCDPISGHVSLFWYQQALGQGPEFLTYFQNEAQLDKSGLPSDRFFAERPEGSVSTLKIQRTQQEDSAVYLCASSLGQGPQYFGPGTRLTVL.

The CDR3 region is CASSSGQGLHNSPLHF. CDR3 DNA: TGTGCCAGCAGCTCGGGACAGGGACTCCATAATTCACCCCTCCACTTT. This rearrangement joins TRBV7-8 to TRBJ1-6; TRBD1 aligns across 9 bases. Germline CDR1 and CDR2: SGHVS and FQNEAQ. The CDR3 contains 16 residues. Losses at the gene ends were 4 bases for V and 5 bases for J; bases not matched to a gene: 6.

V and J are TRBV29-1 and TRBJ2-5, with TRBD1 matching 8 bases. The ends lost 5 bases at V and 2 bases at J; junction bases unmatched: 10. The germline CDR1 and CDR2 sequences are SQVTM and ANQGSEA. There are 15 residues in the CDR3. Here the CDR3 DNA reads TGCAGCGTTTTGATGAACAGGGGGATGCAAGAGACCCAGTACTTC. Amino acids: CSVLMNRGMQETQYF.

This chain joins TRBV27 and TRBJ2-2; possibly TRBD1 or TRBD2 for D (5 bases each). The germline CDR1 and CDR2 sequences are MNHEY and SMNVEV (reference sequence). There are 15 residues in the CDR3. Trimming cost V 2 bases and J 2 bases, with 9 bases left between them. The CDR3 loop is CASSLRDPNTGELFF. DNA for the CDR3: TGTGCCAGCAGTTTAAGGGACCCTAACACCGGGGAGCTGTTTTTT.

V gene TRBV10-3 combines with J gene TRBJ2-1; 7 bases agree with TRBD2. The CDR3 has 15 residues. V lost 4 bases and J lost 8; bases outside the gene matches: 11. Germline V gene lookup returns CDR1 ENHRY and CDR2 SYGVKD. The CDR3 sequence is CAISGGRGGSDEQFF. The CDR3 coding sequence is TGTGCCATCAGTGGGGGGAGGGGAGGGAGCGATGAGCAGTTCTTC.

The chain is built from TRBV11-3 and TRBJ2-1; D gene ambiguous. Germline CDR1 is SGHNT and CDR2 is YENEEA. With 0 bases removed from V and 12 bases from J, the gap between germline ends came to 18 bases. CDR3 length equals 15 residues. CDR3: CASSLDPQTQAGQFF. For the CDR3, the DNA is TGTGCCAGCAGCTTAGATCCCCAAACCCAAGCCGGGCAGTTCTTC.

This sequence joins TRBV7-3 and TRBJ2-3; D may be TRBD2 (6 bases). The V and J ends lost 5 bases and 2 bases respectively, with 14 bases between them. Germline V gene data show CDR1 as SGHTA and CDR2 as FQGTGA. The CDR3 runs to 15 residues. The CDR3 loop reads CASSPSRGYTDTQYF. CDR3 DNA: TGTGCCAGCAGCCCCTCGCGGGGTTACACAGATACGCAGTATTTT.